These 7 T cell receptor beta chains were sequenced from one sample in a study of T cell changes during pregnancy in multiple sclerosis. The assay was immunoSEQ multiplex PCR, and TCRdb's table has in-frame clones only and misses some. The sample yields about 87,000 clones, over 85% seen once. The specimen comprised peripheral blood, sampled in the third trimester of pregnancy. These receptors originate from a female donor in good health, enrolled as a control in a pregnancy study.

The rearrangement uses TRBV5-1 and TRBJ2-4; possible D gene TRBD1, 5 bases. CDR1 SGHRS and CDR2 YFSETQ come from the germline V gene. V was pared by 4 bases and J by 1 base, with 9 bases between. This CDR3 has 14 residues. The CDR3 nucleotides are TGCGCCAGCAGCACTCCAGGGGCCAAAAACATTCAGTACTTC. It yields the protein CASSTPGAKNIQYF.

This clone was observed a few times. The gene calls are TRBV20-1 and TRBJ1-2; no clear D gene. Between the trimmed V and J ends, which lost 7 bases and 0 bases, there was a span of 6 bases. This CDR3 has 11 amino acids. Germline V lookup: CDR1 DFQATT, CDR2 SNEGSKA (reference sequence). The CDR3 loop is CSVTANYGYTF. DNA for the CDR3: TGCAGTGTCACAGCTAACTATGGCTACACCTTC.

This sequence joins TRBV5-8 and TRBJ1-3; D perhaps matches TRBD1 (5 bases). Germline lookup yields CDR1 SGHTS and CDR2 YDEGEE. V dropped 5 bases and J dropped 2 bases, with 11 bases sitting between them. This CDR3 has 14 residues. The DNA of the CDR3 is TGTGCCAGCAGAAAGCAGGGTGCTGGAAACACCATATATTTT. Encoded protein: CASRKQGAGNTIYF.

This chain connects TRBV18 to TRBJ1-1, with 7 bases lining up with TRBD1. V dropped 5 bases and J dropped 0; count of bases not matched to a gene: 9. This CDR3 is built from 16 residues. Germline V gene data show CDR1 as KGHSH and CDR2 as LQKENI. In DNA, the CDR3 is TGTGCCAGCTCATCTAGACAGGGTGGGATGAACACTGAAGCTTTCTTT. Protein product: CASSSRQGGMNTEAFF. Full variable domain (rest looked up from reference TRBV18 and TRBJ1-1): NAGVMQNPRHLVRRRGQEARLRCSPMKGHSHVYWYRQLPEEGLKFMVYLQKENIIDESGMPKERFSAEFPKEGPSILRIQQVVRGDSAAYFCASSSRQGGMNTEAFFGQGTRLTVV.

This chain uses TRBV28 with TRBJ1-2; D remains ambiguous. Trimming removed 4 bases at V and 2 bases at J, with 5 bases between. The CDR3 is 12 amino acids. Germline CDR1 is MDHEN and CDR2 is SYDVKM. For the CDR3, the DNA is TGTGCCAGCAGTTCAACAAACTATGGCTACACCTTC. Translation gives CASSSTNYGYTF.

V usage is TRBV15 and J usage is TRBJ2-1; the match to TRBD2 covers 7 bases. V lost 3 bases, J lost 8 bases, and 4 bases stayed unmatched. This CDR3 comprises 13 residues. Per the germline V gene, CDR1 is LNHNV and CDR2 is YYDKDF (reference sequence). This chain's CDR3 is CATSRATSDEQFF. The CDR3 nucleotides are TGTGCCACCAGCAGGGCTACTAGCGATGAGCAGTTCTTC.

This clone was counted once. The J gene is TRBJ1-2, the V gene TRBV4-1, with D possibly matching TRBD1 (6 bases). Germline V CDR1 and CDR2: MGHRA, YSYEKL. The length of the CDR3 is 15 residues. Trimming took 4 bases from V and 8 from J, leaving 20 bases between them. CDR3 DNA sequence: TGCGCCAGCAGCCTCCCGGGACAAATAGAGAAGGGCTACACCTTC. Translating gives CASSLPGQIEKGYTF.